A single sample gave rise to the 27 T cell receptor beta chains below, sequenced in a study of cytomegalovirus exposure and HLA in healthy donors. Use of 60 Vbeta and 13 Jbeta primers characterized the PCR. The method was immunoSEQ multiplex PCR; TCRdb's version includes in-frame clones alone and lacks a portion of them. The repertoire has more than 150,000 clones, over 80% of them found once; the top ten carry roughly 1.4%. Sample: PBMCs. Receptors were obtained from a girl between 5 and 17 years old in good health and CMV-seropositive.

The chain uses TRBV5-1 and TRBJ2-7, with TRBD2 matching over 12 bases. The CDR3 spans 15 residues. Germline lookup yields CDR1 SGHRS and CDR2 YFSETQ. Losses at the gene ends were 4 bases for V and 2 bases for J; bases not matched to a gene: 4. CDR3 residues: CASSPRTSGAYEQYF. DNA of the CDR3: TGCGCCAGCAGCCCCAGGACTAGCGGGGCCTACGAGCAGTACTTC.

J is TRBJ2-5 and V is TRBV27; 7 bases align to TRBD2. This CDR3 contains 17 residues. CDR1 MNHEY and CDR2 SMNVEV come from the germline V gene (reference sequence). Unmatched junction bases numbered 9, after V lost 0 bases and J lost 2 bases. The CDR3 is CASSLSRDYPEQETQYF. Written as DNA, the CDR3 is TGTGCCAGCAGTTTATCGAGGGACTACCCTGAACAAGAGACCCAGTACTTC.

V gene TRBV2 combines with J gene TRBJ1-2, with TRBD1 matching 10 bases. Germline CDR1 is SNHLY and CDR2 is FYNNEI. This CDR3 has 18 amino acids. Trimming at V came to 3 bases and at J to 4 bases, leaving 14 bases not matched to a gene. The CDR3 sequence: CASSETDRGRSTAYGYTF. The CDR3 nucleotides read TGTGCCAGCAGTGAGACCGACAGGGGGCGAAGCACCGCCTATGGCTACACCTTC.

The chain joins TRBV10-1 to TRBJ1-6; perhaps TRBD1 as D (5 bases). Trimming pared 4 bases from V and 7 bases from J, leaving 8 bases between. The CDR3 loop spans 13 amino acids. CDR1 is WNHNN and CDR2 is SYGVQD in the germline V gene (reference sequence). The CDR3 loop is CASSARENSPLHF. The CDR3 DNA follows: TGCGCCAGCAGTGCCAGGGAAAATTCACCCCTCCACTTT.

This clone was picked up one time. The chain links TRBV27 to TRBJ1-2, with TRBD1 identical over 9 bases. The germline gives CDR1 MNHEY, CDR2 SMNVEV (reference sequence). Trimming cost V 0 bases and J 6 bases; bases outside gene matches: 5. This CDR3 has 15 residues. CDR3 protein: CASSLSGDRVNGYTF. CDR3 sequence (DNA): TGTGCCAGCAGTTTATCGGGGGACAGGGTAAATGGCTACACCTTC.

The CDR3 spells CASGGAGGSFF. In DNA form, the CDR3 reads TGTGCCAGCGGGGGGGCGGGAGGCTCGTTCTTC. The rearrangement links TRBV2 to TRBJ2-1; 8 bases map to TRBD2. Trimming removed 8 bases from V and 15 bases from J; junction bases left unmatched: 9. CDR1 and CDR2 from the germline V gene are SNHLY and FYNNEI. CDR3 size: 11 residues.

V usage is TRBV7-9 and J usage is TRBJ2-7; TRBD1 matches at 8 bases. From germline, CDR1 is SEHNR and CDR2 FQNEAQ (reference sequence). The CDR3 is 15 amino acids. The V and J ends lost 5 bases and 5 bases, in that order; junction bases with no gene match: 11. CDR3 in DNA: TGTGCCAGCAGCCCCGGGGACAGGAGTTTCCACGAGCAGTACTTC. This encodes CASSPGDRSFHEQYF.

The sample holds a few counts of this clone. The V and J genes are TRBV5-1 and TRBJ1-1; maybe TRBD1 (6 bases). V dropped 8 bases and J dropped 0 bases, with 17 bases sitting between them. The CDR3 is made up of 15 amino acids. Per the germline V gene, CDR1 is SGHRS and CDR2 is YFSETQ. The CDR3 nucleotides read TGCGCCAGTGCACAGGGATGGGGCGTGAACACTGAAGCTTTCTTT. Amino acids: CASAQGWGVNTEAFF.

V is TRBV19 and J is TRBJ1-1; no clear D gene. Germline CDR1 and CDR2: LNHDA and SQIVND (reference sequence). This CDR3 is 14 amino acids long. Trimming left V 1 base short and J 1 base short, with 7 bases between. CDR3 protein: CASSIGSRNTEAFF. The CDR3 nucleotides are TGTGCCAGTAGTATAGGGTCCAGGAACACTGAAGCTTTCTTT.

The rearrangement joins TRBV2 to TRBJ2-3; 9 bases line up with TRBD1. V lost 6 bases to trimming and J lost 10 bases; unmatched junction nucleotides: 2. The CDR3 is 11 amino acids. CDR1 SNHLY and CDR2 FYNNEI come from the germline V gene. The CDR3 coding sequence is TGTGCCAGCAGGGACAGGGGCGCGCAGTATTTT. It codes for CASRDRGAQYF.

The gene calls are TRBV19 and TRBJ2-1; 14 bases align to TRBD2. After removal of 5 bases from V and 8 bases from J, the junction contained 8 bases not matched to a gene. The CDR3 has 16 residues. Germline V lookup: CDR1 LNHDA, CDR2 SQIVND (reference sequence). The CDR3 DNA reads as TGTGCCAGTAGTTTCACCGGGACTAGCGGGAGCCATGAGCAGTTCTTC. This gives the protein CASSFTGTSGSHEQFF. Supplemented by reference TRBV19 and TRBJ2-1, the full variable domain reads DGGITQSPKYLFRKEGQNVTLSCEQNLNHDAMYWYRQDPGQGLRLIYYSQIVNDFQKGDIAEGYSVSREKKESFPLTVTSAQKNPTAFYLCASSFTGTSGSHEQFFGPGTRLTVL.

The chain employs TRBV28 and TRBJ1-5, with a tentative D call TRBD1 (5 bases). V dropped 5 bases and J dropped 4 bases, with 15 bases sitting between them. The CDR3 loop spans 15 amino acids. Germline V lookup: CDR1 MDHEN, CDR2 SYDVKM. CDR3: CASSPGLLGNQPQHF. In DNA form, the CDR3 reads TGTGCCAGCAGTCCGGGACTCCTGGGGAATCAGCCCCAGCATTTT. Variable domain in full (rest from reference TRBV28 and TRBJ1-5): DVKVTQSSRYLVKRTGEKVFLECVQDMDHENMFWYRQDPGLGLRLIYFSYDVKMKEKGDIPEGYSVSREKKERFSLILESASTNQTSMYLCASSPGLLGNQPQHFGDGTRLSIL.

The rearrangement links TRBV9 to TRBJ2-7; 9 nucleotides align to TRBD2. The CDR3 loop spans 17 amino acids. Germline CDR1 reads SGDLS; CDR2 reads YYNGEE. V was clipped by 4 bases and J by 0 bases; unmatched bases: 11. CDR3 region: CASSSNPTSGHSYEQYF. The DNA of the CDR3 is TGTGCCAGCAGCTCCAATCCGACTAGCGGACACTCCTACGAGCAGTACTTC.

This clone was detected only a few times. The rearrangement links TRBV4-2 to TRBJ2-7, with 8 bases aligning to TRBD1. The CDR3 spans 14 residues. Per germline, CDR1 LGHNA and CDR2 YNFKEQ. V lost 1 base to trimming and J lost 5 bases; unmatched junction nucleotides: 4. The DNA of the CDR3 is TGTGCCAGCAGCCAAGGCAGGGGGCGGAACGAGCAGTACTTC. Its protein is CASSQGRGRNEQYF.

This sequence joins TRBV4-1 and TRBJ1-3; TRBD1 matches 7 bases. The trim removed 2 bases at V and 1 base at J, leaving 8 bases unmatched. The CDR3 is made up of 17 amino acids. Germline assignment: CDR1 MGHRA and CDR2 YSYEKL. CDR3 DNA sequence: TGCGCCAGCAGCCAATCCAAACAGGGACAGTCTGGAAACACCATATATTTT. It codes for CASSQSKQGQSGNTIYF.

The chain joins TRBV2 to TRBJ2-7, with D possibly being TRBD1 (5 bases). This CDR3 region has 13 residues. V was trimmed by 6 bases and J by 2 bases, leaving 11 bases between them. Germline CDR1 SNHLY, CDR2 FYNNEI. The CDR3, as DNA: TGTGCCAGCAGACCACAGGCCCCCTACGAGCAGTACTTC. Translation gives CASRPQAPYEQYF.

The J gene is TRBJ1-1, the V gene TRBV5-4, with TRBD1 as a possible D gene (6 bases). The CDR3 is 18 amino acids. The V gene's germline CDR1 is SGHNT and CDR2 YYREEE (reference sequence). V dropped 1 base and J dropped 0 bases, with 19 bases sitting between them. The CDR3 protein is CASSLLVPGHGMNTEAFF. The DNA for the CDR3 is TGTGCCAGCAGCTTGTTAGTACCGGGACACGGAATGAACACTGAAGCTTTCTTT.

The gene calls are TRBV7-9 and TRBJ2-1, with D possibly being TRBD1 (6 bases). The CDR3 is 19 residues long. Germline V gives CDR1 SEHNR, CDR2 FQNEAQ (reference sequence). Trimming took off 0 bases at V and 0 bases at J, with 18 bases between the two ends. In nucleotides, the CDR3 is TGTGCCAGCAGCTTAGCGGACTCACTGCTAGGGGGCTCCTACAATGAGCAGTTCTTC. This sequence encodes CASSLADSLLGGSYNEQFF.

This chain connects TRBV10-1 to TRBJ2-3, with unresolved D. V was trimmed by 3 bases and J by 2 bases, leaving 9 bases between them. The CDR3 extends over 14 amino acids. Per germline, CDR1 WNHNN and CDR2 SYGVQD (reference sequence). DNA of the CDR3: TGCGCCAGCAGTGATAACAAGATCACAGATACGCAGTATTTT. Translated, it gives CASSDNKITDTQYF.

About this clone: Other DNA sequences in the sample encode the same CDR3. This chain connects TRBV6-5 to TRBJ2-7; 8 bases agree with TRBD1. The CDR3 is made up of 14 amino acids. V shed 6 bases and J 0 bases; nucleotides not matched to a gene: 4. The germline gives CDR1 MNHEY, CDR2 SVGAGI. In DNA, the CDR3 is TGTGCCAGCAGCCGACAGGGGAGCTCCTACGAGCAGTACTTC. Its translation is CASSRQGSSYEQYF.

The gene calls are TRBV7-2 and TRBJ2-1, with TRBD2 identical over 11 bases. Trimming took 3 bases from V and 3 from J; bases not matched to a gene: 1. Per germline, CDR1 SGHTA and CDR2 FQGNSA. The CDR3 is 15 amino acids. The chain's CDR3 is CASSFGTSGYNEQFF. The CDR3 region has the DNA TGTGCCAGCAGCTTTGGGACTAGCGGCTACAATGAGCAGTTCTTC.

The chain has TRBV9 and TRBJ2-5; D is unclear. This CDR3 has 13 amino acids. The germline V and J ends were trimmed by 4 bases and 3 bases, with 10 bases remaining between them. Germline V lookup: CDR1 SGDLS, CDR2 YYNGEE. CDR3 nucleotide sequence: TGTGCCAGCAGCCCTATCCCGGAAGAGACCCAGTACTTC. It codes for CASSPIPEETQYF.

As concerns this clone: Additional DNA sequences in this sample encode the identical CDR3. The chain links TRBV28 to TRBJ1-2, with a weak D call TRBD1 (5 bases). With 7 bases removed from V and 8 bases from J, the gap between germline ends came to 26 bases. This CDR3 is built from 16 residues. CDR1 and CDR2 from the germline V gene are MDHEN and SYDVKM. The CDR3 is CASTTLAGTGTGGYTF. As DNA, the CDR3 is TGTGCCAGCACTACTCTCGCCGGTACCGGGACTGGGGGCTACACCTTC.

The chain carries TRBV19 and TRBJ1-1, with 12 bases identical to TRBD1. The CDR3 loop spans 17 amino acids. Trimming removed 1 base from V and 7 bases from J; junction bases left unmatched: 10. Germline V gene lookup returns CDR1 LNHDA and CDR2 SQIVND (reference sequence). CDR3 sequence reads: CASSIARDRGLHHEAFF. DNA for the CDR3: TGTGCCAGTAGTATAGCTCGGGACAGGGGGCTTCACCATGAAGCTTTCTTT.

This chain joins TRBV6-5 and TRBJ1-2; D is ambiguous. The V end was cut by 7 bases, the J end by 7 bases, with 22 bases between. The germline V gene encodes CDR1 MNHEY and CDR2 SVGAGI. This CDR3 has 15 amino acids. In nucleotides, the CDR3 is TGTGCCAGCACCACGGTCGGCGGGGATTGGGTTGGCTACACCTTC. It codes for CASTTVGGDWVGYTF.

This clone has a handful of counts. The J gene is TRBJ1-1, the V gene TRBV7-6, with D tentatively TRBD1 (5 bases). Trimming took off 4 bases at V and 1 base at J, with 10 bases between the two ends. Per the germline V gene, CDR1 is SGHVS and CDR2 is FNYEAQ. This CDR3 comprises 14 residues. The CDR3 spells CASSSGGPNTEAFF. In DNA form, the CDR3 reads TGTGCCAGCAGCTCCGGGGGACCGAACACTGAAGCTTTCTTT.

The rearrangement joins TRBV19 to TRBJ2-2, with unresolved D. The CDR3 contains 13 residues. Trimming cost V 3 bases and J 5 bases, with 7 bases left between them. Germline V CDR1 and CDR2: LNHDA, SQIVND (reference sequence). DNA of the CDR3: TGTGCCAGTAGTATCGTAGAGACCGGGGAGCTGTTTTTT. Residues: CASSIVETGELFF.